This TCR beta chain was obtained from a study of OX40 agonist ivuxolimab in advanced cancers. Study-level findings and limits: Determination of antigen specificity was not performed for the expanded peripheral T cells. Low normalized T-cell clonal expansion also characterized some of the nonresponders.

Assay used: immunoSEQ multiplex PCR; TCRdb lists only in-frame clones, some missing. The data contain roughly 40,000 clones, 70% to 90% of them singletons. Comments on this clone: Its specificity is not known.

From germline, CDR1 is SGHRS and CDR2 YFSETQ. The CDR3 has 14 amino acids. V dropped 0 bases and J dropped 4; count of bases not matched to a gene: 2. Sample: CD4+ or CD8+ T cells sorted from blood, taken in a trial of the OX40 agonist ivuxolimab. The clonotype originates from an adult with an advanced solid tumor such as melanoma, head and neck, liver or kidney cancer. The chain joins TRBV5-1 to TRBJ2-7; 9 bases fit TRBD2. The CDR3 is CASSLALAGYEQYF. The CDR3, as DNA: TGCGCCAGCAGCTTGGCCCTAGCGGGGTACGAGCAGTACTTC.